Below, 23 T cell receptor beta chains from the same sample are listed, as sequenced in a study of CD8 T cells in ankylosing spondylitis. A single record per CDR3 protein comes from TCRdb applying MiXCR to the 5' RACE reads. The sample yields about 310,000 distinct CDR3 sequences, less than 25% seen once. The sequencing sample was made of blood, either unsorted or a sorted T cell fraction (not recorded which). The origin of the receptors is a female donor with ankylosing spondylitis or in good health (not recorded which).

This clonotype has a count of ten or more. The chain joins TRBV20-1 to TRBJ2-7; TRBD2 is a possible D gene (5 bases). V lost 4 bases to trimming and J lost 2 bases, with 6 bases between them. Germline V CDR1 and CDR2: DFQATT, SNEGSKA (reference sequence). The CDR3 is 11 amino acids. The CDR3 loop reads CSAKGAYEQYF. CDR3 sequence (DNA): TGCAGTGCTAAGGGAGCCTACGAGCAGTACTTC.

This chain uses TRBV24-1 with TRBJ2-1; 15 positions match TRBD2. Germline trimming cut 2 bases from V and 7 bases from J; bases unmatched to any gene: 5. The CDR3 is 17 amino acids. Germline lookup yields CDR1 KGHDR and CDR2 SFDVKD. In DNA, the CDR3 is TGTGCCACCAGTGATTCTGGACTAGCGGGAGGGAGGAATGAGCAGTTCTTC. Protein sequence: CATSDSGLAGGRNEQFF.

This clonotype was counted many times. This CDR3 reads CATEGLDTQYF. CDR3 nucleotides: TGTGCCACCGAGGGTCTAGATACGCAGTATTTT. This chain joins TRBV10-3 and TRBJ2-3; possible D gene TRBD2, 5 bases. Germline V gene data show CDR1 as ENHRY and CDR2 as SYGVKD. The CDR3 length is 11 residues. V lost 10 bases to trimming and J lost 5 bases, with 10 bases between them.

V is TRBV5-5 and J is TRBJ1-5, with D possibly being TRBD1 (6 bases). CDR3 length: 15 residues. CDR1 and CDR2 (germline): SGHKS, YYEKEE (reference sequence). With 6 bases removed from V and 3 bases from J, the gap between germline ends came to 16 bases. CDR3 nucleotides: TGTGCCAGCATCCCTGGGGGGGGCACCAATCAGCCCCAGCATTTT. Protein: CASIPGGGTNQPQHF.

Only a few counts were recorded for this clonotype. J is TRBJ1-1 and V is TRBV20-1, with D possibly being TRBD1 (5 bases). The CDR3 is made up of 15 amino acids. The V end lost 5 bases, the J end lost 7 bases, and 23 bases lay between the germline ends. Germline V gene data show CDR1 as DFQATT and CDR2 as SNEGSKA (reference sequence). CDR3 sequence: CSAPNLGSRGLEAFF. CDR3 nucleotides: TGCAGTGCTCCGAATTTAGGGTCGCGGGGACTTGAAGCTTTCTTT.

The gene calls are TRBV19 and TRBJ2-7; D unclear. The germline V and J ends were trimmed by 3 bases and 0 bases, with 9 bases remaining between them. CDR1 is LNHDA, CDR2 SQIVND, per germline (reference sequence). This CDR3 comprises 14 residues. The CDR3 nucleotides read TGTGCCAGTAGTATGGGTGTAAGCTCCTACGAGCAGTACTTC. Protein product: CASSMGVSSYEQYF.

This clonotype was recorded many times. The chain has TRBV10-3 and TRBJ1-6; maybe TRBD1 (5 bases). The CDR3 runs 13 residues. Germline lookup yields CDR1 ENHRY and CDR2 SYGVKD. The V gene lost 9 bases and the J gene lost 11 bases, with 17 bases spanning the gap. The CDR3 sequence is CAINAGGRAPLHF. The CDR3 nucleotides read TGTGCCATAAACGCCGGGGGTAGGGCACCCCTCCACTTT.

The rearrangement uses TRBV20-1 and TRBJ1-2, with D perhaps TRBD1 (6 bases). Germline CDR1 and CDR2: DFQATT and SNEGSKA (reference sequence). The V and J ends lost 3 bases and 2 bases respectively, with 19 bases between them. This CDR3 contains 16 residues. CDR3 coding DNA: TGCAGTGCTAGCACCGTCTTCGCAGGGGACAACTATGGCTACACCTTC. Its translation: CSASTVFAGDNYGYTF.

This chain uses TRBV28 with TRBJ2-7; D gene ambiguous. This CDR3 has 13 amino acids. Germline V gene lookup returns CDR1 MDHEN and CDR2 SYDVKM. V was shortened by 7 bases and J by 7 bases, with 17 bases between the two germline ends. The CDR3 spells CASTDLKMGEQYF. DNA of the CDR3: TGTGCCAGCACCGACCTAAAAATGGGAGAGCAGTACTTC.

The chain uses TRBV12-3 or TRBV12-4 and TRBJ1-2; unclear D gene. V lost 1 base, J lost 4 bases, and 13 bases lay in between. The CDR3 is 15 amino acids. The CDR3 here is CASSLGELGSYGYTF. The CDR3, as DNA: TGTGCCAGCAGTTTAGGAGAGTTGGGTTCCTATGGCTACACCTTC.

This clonotype came up a few times. V usage is TRBV24-1 and J usage is TRBJ2-1; 7 bases line up with TRBD2. The CDR3 is made up of 15 amino acids. In germline, CDR1 is KGHDR, CDR2 SFDVKD. V lost 3 bases to trimming and J lost 10 bases; unmatched junction nucleotides: 11. The CDR3 DNA reads as TGTGCCACCAGTGATCCTCGGAGAGGGAGGGGCGAGCAGTTCTTC. Amino acid sequence: CATSDPRRGRGEQFF.

This clonotype was counted many times. This rearrangement joins TRBV12-3 or TRBV12-4 to TRBJ2-6; D gene uncertain. Trimming pared 8 bases from V and 0 bases from J, leaving 11 bases between. This CDR3 has 15 amino acids. This CDR3 reads CASGNPISGANVLTF. In nucleotides, the CDR3 is TGTGCCAGCGGGAATCCCATCTCTGGGGCCAACGTCCTGACTTTC.

The chain carries TRBV19 and TRBJ2-2; 8 nucleotides agree with TRBD2. The V and J ends lost 3 bases and 1 base, in that order; junction bases with no gene match: 4. The length of the CDR3 is 16 residues. Germline V gene data show CDR1 as LNHDA and CDR2 as SQIVND (reference sequence). The CDR3 DNA sequence: TGTGCCAGTAGTATTCCGGGACTAGTGAACACCGGGGAGCTGTTTTTT. Encoded protein: CASSIPGLVNTGELFF.

This clonotype occurred a few times. V usage is TRBV20-1 and J usage is TRBJ1-1; a weak D match, TRBD1 (5 bases). CDR1 is DFQATT and CDR2 is SNEGSKA in the germline V gene (reference sequence). Trimming stripped 4 bases from V and 4 bases from J, with 13 bases between. The CDR3 loop spans 13 amino acids. The CDR3 sequence: CSANPGMGTEAFF. CDR3 DNA sequence: TGCAGTGCTAACCCAGGGATGGGCACTGAAGCTTTCTTT.

The chain recombines TRBV7-9 with TRBJ2-7, with 7 bases that match TRBD2. Trimming cost V 5 bases and J 5 bases; bases outside gene matches: 15. The CDR3 consists of 16 residues. The germline CDR1 and CDR2 sequences are SEHNR and FQNEAQ (reference sequence). The CDR3 spells CASSLSSVAGVNEQYF. The CDR3 DNA follows: TGTGCCAGCAGCCTAAGCAGTGTGGCGGGAGTCAACGAGCAGTACTTC. Combining the CDR3 with reference TRBV7-9 and TRBJ2-7 gives the whole variable domain DTGVSQNPRHKITKRGQNVTFRCDPISEHNRLYWYRQTLGQGPEFLTYFQNEAQLEKSRLLSDRFSAERPKGSFSTLEIQRTEQGDSAMYLCASSLSSVAGVNEQYFGPGTRLTVT.

A few counts support this clonotype. The chain uses TRBV9 and TRBJ2-7; D may be TRBD1 (7 bases). The germline V and J ends were trimmed by 1 base and 4 bases, with 18 bases remaining between them. This CDR3 is 16 amino acids long. Germline CDR1 is SGDLS and CDR2 is YYNGEE. The CDR3 nucleotides read TGTGCCAGCAGCGTAACCCCAGGGGGGACCGGGTACGAGCAGTACTTC. Its translation: CASSVTPGGTGYEQYF.

This clonotype was counted a few times. This chain connects TRBV20-1 to TRBJ1-2, with 7 bases fitting TRBD1. The CDR3 has 14 amino acids. Germline CDR1 and CDR2: DFQATT and SNEGSKA (reference sequence). J gave up 6 bases and V 5 bases, and 12 bases lay outside the gene matches. This CDR3 reads CSAPQGPLRDGYTF. The CDR3 nucleotides read TGCAGTGCTCCACAGGGGCCTCTACGAGATGGCTACACCTTC.

The gene calls are TRBV20-1 and TRBJ2-7; 12 bases fit TRBD2. V gave up 5 bases and J gave up 4 bases; unmatched junction bases: 15. Germline CDR1 DFQATT, CDR2 SNEGSKA (reference sequence). The CDR3 runs to 17 residues. The CDR3 sequence: CSARNPLTSGRIYEQYF. The CDR3, as DNA: TGCAGTGCTCGAAACCCCCTTACTAGCGGGAGGATATACGAGCAGTACTTC.

This clonotype was seen ten or more times. This chain connects TRBV7-2 to TRBJ1-2; D gene uncertain. CDR1 SGHTA and CDR2 FQGNSA come from the germline V gene. The CDR3 covers 14 residues. V was pared by 5 bases and J by 9 bases, with 19 bases between. CDR3 coding DNA: TGTGCCAGCAGCCCAAGTCTATCAAGAGATCGCTACACCTTC. Protein product: CASSPSLSRDRYTF.

This clonotype was found many times. The rearrangement uses TRBV7-2 and TRBJ2-4; D remains unclear. CDR1 and CDR2 (germline): SGHTA, FQGNSA. The germline V and J ends were trimmed by 1 base and 6 bases, with 10 bases remaining between them. CDR3 length: 14 residues. The chain's CDR3 is CASSLGGLSNIQYF. CDR3 in DNA: TGTGCCAGCAGCTTAGGCGGCCTCTCAAACATTCAGTACTTC.

V and J are TRBV7-2 and TRBJ2-5, with a weak D call TRBD2 (6 bases). Germline-derived CDR1 and CDR2 are SGHTA and FQGNSA. The CDR3 covers 14 residues. V was pared by 1 base and J by 5 bases, with 11 bases between. The CDR3 nucleotides are TGTGCCAGCAGCTTAGTAGCTGCGGGGGAGACCCAGTACTTC. Protein: CASSLVAAGETQYF.

This rearrangement joins TRBV23-1 to TRBJ2-7; weak D call: TRBD1 (6 bases). TRBV23-1 is an ORF for which the function is uncertain. The CDR3 extends over 18 amino acids. Trimming removed 1 base at V and 5 bases at J, with 24 bases between. The CDR3 nucleotides are TGCGCCAGCAGTCAATTGTCTGCTCCGAACAGGGTACTCCACGAGCAGTACTTC. It encodes CASSQLSAPNRVLHEQYF.

This clonotype was recorded at least ten times. The J gene is TRBJ1-1, the V gene TRBV29-1; 7 positions match TRBD1. The CDR3 totals 12 residues. Germline values: CDR1 SQVTM, CDR2 ANQGSEA. V gave up 6 bases and J gave up 1 base; unmatched junction bases: 2. The CDR3 bases are TGCAGCGTGGGGACAGCGAACACTGAAGCTTTCTTT. This sequence encodes CSVGTANTEAFF.